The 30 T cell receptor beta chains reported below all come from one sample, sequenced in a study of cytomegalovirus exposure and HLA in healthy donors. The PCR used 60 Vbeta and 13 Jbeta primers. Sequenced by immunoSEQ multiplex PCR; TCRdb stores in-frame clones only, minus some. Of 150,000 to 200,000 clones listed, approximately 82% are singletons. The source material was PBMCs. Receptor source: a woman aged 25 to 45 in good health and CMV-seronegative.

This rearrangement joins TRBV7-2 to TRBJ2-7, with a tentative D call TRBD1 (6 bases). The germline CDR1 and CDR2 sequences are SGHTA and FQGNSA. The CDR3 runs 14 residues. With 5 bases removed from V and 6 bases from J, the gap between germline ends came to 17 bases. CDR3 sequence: CASSQTLRGAEQYF. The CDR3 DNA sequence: TGTGCCAGCAGCCAAACACTCAGGGGAGCCGAGCAGTACTTC.

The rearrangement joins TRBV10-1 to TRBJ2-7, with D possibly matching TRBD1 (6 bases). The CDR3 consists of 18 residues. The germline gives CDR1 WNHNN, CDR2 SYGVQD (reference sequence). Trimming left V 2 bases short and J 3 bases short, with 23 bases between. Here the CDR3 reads CASSETFRTGTNSYEQYF. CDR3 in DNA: TGCGCCAGCAGTGAGACTTTCAGAACCGGGACAAATAGCTACGAGCAGTACTTC.

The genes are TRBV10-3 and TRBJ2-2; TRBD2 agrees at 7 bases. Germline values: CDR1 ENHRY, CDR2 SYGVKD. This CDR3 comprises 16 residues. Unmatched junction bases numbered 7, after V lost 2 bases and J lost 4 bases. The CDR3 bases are TGTGCCATCAGTGAGCCGGCAGGGAGGGGCACCGGGGAGCTGTTTTTT. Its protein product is CAISEPAGRGTGELFF.

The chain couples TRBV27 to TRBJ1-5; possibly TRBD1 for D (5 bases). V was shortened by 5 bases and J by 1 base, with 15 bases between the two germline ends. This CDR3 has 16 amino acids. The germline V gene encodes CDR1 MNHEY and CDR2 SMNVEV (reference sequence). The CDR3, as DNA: TGTGCCAGCAGTGCCGTAGGGGTTAGCAGCAATCAGCCCCAGCATTTT. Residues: CASSAVGVSSNQPQHF.

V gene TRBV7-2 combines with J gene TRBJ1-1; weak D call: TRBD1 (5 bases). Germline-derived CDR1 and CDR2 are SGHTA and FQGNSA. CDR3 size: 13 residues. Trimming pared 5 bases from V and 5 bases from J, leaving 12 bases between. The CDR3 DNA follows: TGTGCCAGCAGCGAGAGGGGAGGAACTGAAGCTTTCTTT. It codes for CASSERGGTEAFF.

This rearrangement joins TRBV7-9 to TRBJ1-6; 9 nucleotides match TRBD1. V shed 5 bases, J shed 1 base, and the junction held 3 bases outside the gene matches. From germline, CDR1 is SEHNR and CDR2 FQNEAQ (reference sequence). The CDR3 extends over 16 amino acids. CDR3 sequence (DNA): TGTGCCAGCAGCCCGGGACAGGGTTCCTATAATTCACCCCTCCACTTT. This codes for CASSPGQGSYNSPLHF.

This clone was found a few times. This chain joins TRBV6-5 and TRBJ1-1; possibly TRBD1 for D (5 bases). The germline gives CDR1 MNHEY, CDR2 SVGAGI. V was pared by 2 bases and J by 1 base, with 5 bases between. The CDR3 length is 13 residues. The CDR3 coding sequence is TGTGCCAGCAGTTACGGACAGAACACTGAAGCTTTCTTT. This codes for CASSYGQNTEAFF.

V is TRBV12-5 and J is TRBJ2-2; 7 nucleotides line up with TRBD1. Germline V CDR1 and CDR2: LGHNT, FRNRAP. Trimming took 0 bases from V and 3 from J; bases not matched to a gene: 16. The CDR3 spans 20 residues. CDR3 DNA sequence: TGTGCTAGTGGTTTGGTAAGGCAACAGGGGCTCGGATTGGACACCGGGGAGCTGTTTTTT. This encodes CASGLVRQQGLGLDTGELFF.

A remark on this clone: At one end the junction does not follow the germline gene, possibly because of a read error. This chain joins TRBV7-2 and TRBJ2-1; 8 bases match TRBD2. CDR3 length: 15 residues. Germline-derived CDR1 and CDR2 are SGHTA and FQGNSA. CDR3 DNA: TGTGCCAGCACCTTACCGGGGACTAGCTACAATGAGCAGTTCTTC. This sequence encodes CASTLPGTSYNEQFF.

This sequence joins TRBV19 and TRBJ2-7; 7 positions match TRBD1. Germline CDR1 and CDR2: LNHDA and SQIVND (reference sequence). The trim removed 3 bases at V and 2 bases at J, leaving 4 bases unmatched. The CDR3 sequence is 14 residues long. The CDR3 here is CASSMTGTTYEQYF. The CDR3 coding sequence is TGTGCCAGTAGTATGACAGGGACAACCTACGAGCAGTACTTC.

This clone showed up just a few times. This CDR3 is CASSELSGSHNEQFF. The CDR3 nucleotides are TGTGCCAGCAGTGAACTTAGCGGGAGCCACAATGAGCAGTTCTTC. The chain couples TRBV25-1 to TRBJ2-1; TRBD2 aligns across 9 bases. The CDR3 extends over 15 amino acids. The ends lost 2 bases at V and 5 bases at J; junction bases unmatched: 4. Germline values: CDR1 MGHDK, CDR2 SYGVNS.

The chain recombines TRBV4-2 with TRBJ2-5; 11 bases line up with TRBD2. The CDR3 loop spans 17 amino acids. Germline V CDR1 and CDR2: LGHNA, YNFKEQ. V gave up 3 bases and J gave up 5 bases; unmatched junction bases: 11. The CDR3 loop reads CASSQIIAGGPAETQYF. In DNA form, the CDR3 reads TGTGCCAGCAGCCAGATAATAGCGGGAGGGCCGGCTGAGACCCAGTACTTC.

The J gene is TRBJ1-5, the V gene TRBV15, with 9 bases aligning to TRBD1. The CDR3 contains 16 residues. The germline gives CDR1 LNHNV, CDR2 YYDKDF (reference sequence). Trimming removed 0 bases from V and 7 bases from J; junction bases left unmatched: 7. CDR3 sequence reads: CATSRDVRTGDQPQHF. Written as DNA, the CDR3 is TGTGCCACCAGCAGAGATGTGCGGACAGGGGACCAGCCCCAGCATTTT.

For the CDR3, the DNA is TGTGCCAGCAGCCAAGTCATCGGGGGTCCTGAAGCTTTCTTT. Its protein is CASSQVIGGPEAFF. The chain recombines TRBV4-2 with TRBJ1-1; possibly TRBD1 for D (5 bases). Per the germline V gene, CDR1 is LGHNA and CDR2 is YNFKEQ. The CDR3 totals 14 residues. The V gene lost 1 base and the J gene lost 6 bases, with 12 bases spanning the gap.

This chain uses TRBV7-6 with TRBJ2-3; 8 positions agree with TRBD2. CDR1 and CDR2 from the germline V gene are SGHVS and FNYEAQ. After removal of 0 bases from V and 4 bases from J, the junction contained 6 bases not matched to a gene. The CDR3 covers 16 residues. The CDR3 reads CASSLADGRASDTQYF. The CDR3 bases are TGTGCCAGCAGCTTAGCGGACGGGAGGGCCTCAGATACGCAGTATTTT.

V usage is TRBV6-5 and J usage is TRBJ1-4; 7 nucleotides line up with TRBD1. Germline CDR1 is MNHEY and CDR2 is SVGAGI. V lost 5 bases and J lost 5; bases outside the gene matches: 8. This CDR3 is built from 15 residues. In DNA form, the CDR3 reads TGTGCCAGCAGTCCGGACAGGCGGAAAAATGAAAAACTGTTTTTT. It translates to CASSPDRRKNEKLFF.

The CDR3 is CASSLEGGEQYF. The DNA for the CDR3 is TGCGCCAGCAGCTTGGAAGGAGGGGAGCAGTACTTC. This chain links TRBV5-1 with TRBJ2-7, with D possibly matching TRBD2 (6 bases). This CDR3 contains 12 residues. CDR1 is SGHRS and CDR2 is YFSETQ in the germline V gene. Trimming pared 0 bases from V and 7 bases from J, leaving 8 bases between.

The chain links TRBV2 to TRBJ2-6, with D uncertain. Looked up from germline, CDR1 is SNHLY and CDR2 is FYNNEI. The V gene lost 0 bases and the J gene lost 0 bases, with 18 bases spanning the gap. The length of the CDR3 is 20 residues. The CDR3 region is CASSEALFRQANSGANVLTF. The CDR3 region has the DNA TGTGCCAGCAGTGAAGCGCTTTTTCGCCAGGCGAACTCTGGGGCCAACGTCCTGACTTTC. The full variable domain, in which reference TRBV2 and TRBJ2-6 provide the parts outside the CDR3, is EPEVTQTPSHQVTQMGQEVILRCVPISNHLYFYWYRQILGQKVEFLVSFYNNEISEKSEIFDDQFSVERPDGSNFTLKIRSTKLEDSAMYFCASSEALFRQANSGANVLTFGAGSRLTVL.

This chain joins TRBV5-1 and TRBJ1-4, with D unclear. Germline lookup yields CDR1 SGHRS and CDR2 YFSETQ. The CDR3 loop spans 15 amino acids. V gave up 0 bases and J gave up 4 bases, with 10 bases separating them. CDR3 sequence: CASSLVAVGNEKLFF. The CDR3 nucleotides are TGCGCCAGCAGCTTGGTGGCAGTTGGTAATGAAAAACTGTTTTTT.

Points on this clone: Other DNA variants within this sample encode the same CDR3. CDR3 DNA: TGTGCCAGCAGTCCTCGACAGGGGGCCTACGAGCAGTACTTC. Amino acids: CASSPRQGAYEQYF. V usage is TRBV6-5 and J usage is TRBJ2-7, with 9 bases aligning to TRBD1. This CDR3 comprises 14 residues. Germline V gene lookup returns CDR1 MNHEY and CDR2 SVGAGI. J was trimmed by 2 bases and V by 5 bases; bases with no gene match: 4.

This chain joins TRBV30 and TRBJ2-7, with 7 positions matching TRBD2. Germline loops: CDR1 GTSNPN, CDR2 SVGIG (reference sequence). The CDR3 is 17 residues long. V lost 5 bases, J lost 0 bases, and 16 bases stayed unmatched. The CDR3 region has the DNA TGTGCCTGGGGGAGGGCTAGCGGATACAGAAGCTCCTACGAGCAGTACTTC. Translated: CAWGRASGYRSSYEQYF.

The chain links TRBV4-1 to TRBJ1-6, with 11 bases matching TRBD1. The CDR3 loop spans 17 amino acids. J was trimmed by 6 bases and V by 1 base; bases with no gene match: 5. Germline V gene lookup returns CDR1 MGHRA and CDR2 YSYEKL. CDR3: CASSQVGQGAPNSPLHF. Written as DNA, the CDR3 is TGCGCCAGCAGCCAAGTAGGACAGGGGGCTCCTAATTCACCCCTCCACTTT.

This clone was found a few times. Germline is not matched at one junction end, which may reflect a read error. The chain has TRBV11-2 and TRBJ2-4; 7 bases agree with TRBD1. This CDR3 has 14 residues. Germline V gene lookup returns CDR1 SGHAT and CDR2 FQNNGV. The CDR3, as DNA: TGTGCCAGCAGCGTTTCGACAGGGCAAAACAGTCAGTACTTC. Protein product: CASSVSTGQNSQYF.

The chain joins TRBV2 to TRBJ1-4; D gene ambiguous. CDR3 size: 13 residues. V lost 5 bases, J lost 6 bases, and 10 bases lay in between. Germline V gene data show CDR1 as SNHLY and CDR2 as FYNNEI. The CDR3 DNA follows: TGTGCCAGCAGTCCTGACATATATGAAAAACTGTTTTTT. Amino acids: CASSPDIYEKLFF.

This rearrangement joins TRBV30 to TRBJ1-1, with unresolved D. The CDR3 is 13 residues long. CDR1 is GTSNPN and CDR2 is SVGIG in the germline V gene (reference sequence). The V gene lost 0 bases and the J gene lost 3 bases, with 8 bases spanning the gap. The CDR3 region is CAWSVTQDTEAFF. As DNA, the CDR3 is TGTGCCTGGAGTGTAACTCAAGACACTGAAGCTTTCTTT.

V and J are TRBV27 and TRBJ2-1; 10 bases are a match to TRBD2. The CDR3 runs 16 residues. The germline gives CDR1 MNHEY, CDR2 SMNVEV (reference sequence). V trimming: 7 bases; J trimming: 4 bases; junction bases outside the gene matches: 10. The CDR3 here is CASTDAGTSVYNEQFF. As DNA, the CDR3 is TGTGCCAGCACCGACGCCGGGACTAGCGTATACAATGAGCAGTTCTTC.

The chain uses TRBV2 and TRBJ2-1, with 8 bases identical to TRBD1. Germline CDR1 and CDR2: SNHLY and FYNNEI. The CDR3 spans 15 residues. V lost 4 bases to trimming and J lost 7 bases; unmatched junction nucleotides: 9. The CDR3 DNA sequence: TGTGCCAGCAGTGGACAGGGGACGGTCGGTAATGAGCAGTTCTTC. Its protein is CASSGQGTVGNEQFF.

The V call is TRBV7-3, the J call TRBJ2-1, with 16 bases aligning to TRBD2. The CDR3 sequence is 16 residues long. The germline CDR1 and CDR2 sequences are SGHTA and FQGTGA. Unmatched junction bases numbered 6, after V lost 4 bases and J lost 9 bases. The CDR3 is CASSWGLAGGLGEQFF. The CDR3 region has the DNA TGTGCCAGCAGCTGGGGACTAGCGGGAGGGTTAGGTGAGCAGTTCTTC.

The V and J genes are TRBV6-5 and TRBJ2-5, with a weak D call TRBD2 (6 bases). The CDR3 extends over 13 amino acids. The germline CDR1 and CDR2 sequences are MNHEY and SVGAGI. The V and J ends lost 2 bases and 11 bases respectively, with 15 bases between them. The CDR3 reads CASSYEGLREQYF. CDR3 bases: TGTGCCAGCAGTTACGAAGGCCTACGGGAGCAGTACTTC.

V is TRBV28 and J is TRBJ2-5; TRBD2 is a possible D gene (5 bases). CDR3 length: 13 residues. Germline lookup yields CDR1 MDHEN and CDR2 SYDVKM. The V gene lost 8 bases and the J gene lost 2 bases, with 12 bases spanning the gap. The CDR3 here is CASCPGRQETQYF. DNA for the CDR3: TGTGCCAGCTGCCCGGGAAGACAAGAGACCCAGTACTTC.